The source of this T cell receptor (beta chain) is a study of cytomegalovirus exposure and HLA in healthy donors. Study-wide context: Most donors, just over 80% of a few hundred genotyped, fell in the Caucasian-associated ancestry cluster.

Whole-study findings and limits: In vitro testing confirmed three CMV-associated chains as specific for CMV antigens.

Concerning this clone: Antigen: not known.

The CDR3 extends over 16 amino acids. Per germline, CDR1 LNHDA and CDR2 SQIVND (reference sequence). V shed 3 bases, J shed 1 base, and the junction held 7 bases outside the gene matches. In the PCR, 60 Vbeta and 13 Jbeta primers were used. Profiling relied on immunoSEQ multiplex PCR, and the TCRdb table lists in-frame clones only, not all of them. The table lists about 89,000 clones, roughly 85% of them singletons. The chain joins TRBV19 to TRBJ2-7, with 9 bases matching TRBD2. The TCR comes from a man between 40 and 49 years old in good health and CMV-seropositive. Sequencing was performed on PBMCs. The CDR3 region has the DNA TGTGCCAGTAGTATCGTGCAGCGGGGGGTTTCCTACGAGCAGTACTTC. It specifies CASSIVQRGVSYEQYF.